Listed here are 11 T cell receptor beta chains from one sample, sequenced in a study of T-cell reconstitution after alpha-beta-depleted transplantation in children. For TCRbeta, the library was prepared with unique molecular identifiers. TCRdb redid the calling of the PCR reads with MiXCR, one entry per CDR3 protein. This sample has 750,000 to 950,000 distinct CDR3 sequences, with 16% found just once. Sequencing was performed on PBMCs, mostly from graft donor cells, taken 360 days after TCRalphabeta/CD19-depleted stem cell transplant. The receptors originated from a male patient aged 10-17 years who had a stem cell transplant for acute lymphoblastic leukemia, so the T cells may come from the graft donor.

This clonotype appeared once. V usage is TRBV29-1 and J usage is TRBJ2-7, with TRBD2 matching over 14 bases. Germline lookup yields CDR1 SQVTM and CDR2 ANQGSEA. With V trimmed by 4 bases and J by 6 bases, 11 bases remained unmatched. The length of the CDR3 is 16 residues. The chain's CDR3 is CSVVTSGRANAAEQYF. CDR3 in DNA: TGCAGCGTTGTGACTAGCGGGAGGGCCAATGCTGCCGAGCAGTACTTC.

CDR3: CASSLYEGPYNEQFF. CDR3 bases: TGTGCCAGCAGCCTCTATGAGGGCCCCTACAATGAGCAGTTCTTC. The V call is TRBV14, the J call TRBJ2-1; tentatively, D is TRBD2 (5 bases). The CDR3 covers 15 residues. V was pared by 4 bases and J by 2 bases, with 12 bases between. Germline V CDR1 and CDR2: SGHDN, FVKESK.

This clonotype has only a few counts. This chain uses TRBV5-1 with TRBJ2-7; D not resolved. The CDR3 is 15 amino acids. Deletions cut 0 bases from V and 3 bases from J, with 13 bases between. Germline V lookup: CDR1 SGHRS, CDR2 YFSETQ. CDR3 amino acids: CASSLEVSALYEQYF. CDR3 DNA sequence: TGCGCCAGCAGCTTGGAGGTTTCCGCTCTCTACGAGCAGTACTTC.

The CDR3 DNA sequence: TGTGCCAGCAGAACCGGGACCCCCGCCTTGAACAAGACCCAGTACTTC. Translating gives CASRTGTPALNKTQYF. V usage is TRBV7-9 and J usage is TRBJ2-5; either TRBD1 or TRBD2 may fit D (5 bases each). In germline, CDR1 is SEHNR, CDR2 FQNEAQ (reference sequence). CDR3 length: 16 residues. V shed 6 bases and J shed 6 bases, with 23 bases lying between them.

The V gene is TRBV29-1, the J gene TRBJ2-3; D is perhaps TRBD1 (5 bases). The CDR3 length is 13 residues. CDR1 and CDR2 (germline): SQVTM, ANQGSEA. Trimming left V 3 bases short and J 2 bases short, with 9 bases between. CDR3 sequence: CSVEGRDTDTQYF. Here the CDR3 DNA reads TGCAGCGTTGAGGGCAGGGACACAGATACGCAGTATTTT.

This clonotype has only a few counts. This chain joins TRBV5-1 and TRBJ2-3; 9 bases fit TRBD2. This CDR3 comprises 18 residues. Germline lookup yields CDR1 SGHRS and CDR2 YFSETQ. Germline trimming cut 3 bases from V and 0 bases from J; bases unmatched to any gene: 11. The CDR3: CASSSKRVAGESTDTQYF. Here the CDR3 DNA reads TGCGCCAGCAGCTCCAAACGCGTAGCGGGAGAAAGCACAGATACGCAGTATTTT.

This clonotype was seen only a few times. The V call is TRBV6-5, the J call TRBJ2-7; 11 bases line up with TRBD1. Unmatched junction bases numbered 3, after V lost 8 bases and J lost 3 bases. The CDR3 runs 13 residues. Germline V gene data show CDR1 as MNHEY and CDR2 as SVGAGI. CDR3 coding DNA: TGTGCCAGCGGACAGGGGGCTCTCTACGAGCAGTACTTC. Translated, it gives CASGQGALYEQYF.

Only a few counts were recorded for this clonotype. The rearrangement joins TRBV5-1 to TRBJ2-1; TRBD2 agrees at 10 bases. Losses at the gene ends were 1 base for V and 7 bases for J; bases not matched to a gene: 14. CDR1 is SGHRS and CDR2 is YFSETQ in the germline V gene. The CDR3 covers 18 residues. Here the CDR3 DNA reads TGCGCCAGCAGCTTGCCCGGCACTTCAGCGGGAGGGAGAAATGAGCAGTTCTTC. Amino acid sequence: CASSLPGTSAGGRNEQFF.

This clonotype appeared a few times. V usage is TRBV5-1 and J usage is TRBJ2-2; D is undetermined. CDR3 length equals 15 residues. Germline loops: CDR1 SGHRS, CDR2 YFSETQ. V gave up 0 bases and J gave up 3 bases, with 9 bases separating them. DNA of the CDR3: TGCGCCAGCAGCTTGGCCCTGCAAGACACCGGGGAGCTGTTTTTT. Residues: CASSLALQDTGELFF.

This rearrangement joins TRBV5-1 to TRBJ1-1; unclear D gene. This CDR3 has 13 residues. Trimming pared 0 bases from V and 7 bases from J, leaving 10 bases between. The V gene's germline CDR1 is SGHRS and CDR2 YFSETQ. In DNA form, the CDR3 reads TGCGCCAGCAGCTTGGTTCGCGCGGATGAAGCTTTCTTT. Translation gives CASSLVRADEAFF.

This clonotype came up many times. The rearrangement uses TRBV20-1 and TRBJ2-1; D unclear. V was clipped by 6 bases and J by 0 bases, with 12 bases between them. Germline loops: CDR1 DFQATT, CDR2 SNEGSKA (reference sequence). The length of the CDR3 is 14 residues. In DNA form, the CDR3 reads TGCAGTGCCCCCCCGGATGTCTCCTACAATGAGCAGTTCTTC. Its protein is CSAPPDVSYNEQFF.